This T cell receptor beta chain appears in the sequencing data of a study of T cell responses to AZD1222 COVID-19 vaccine. Using immunoSEQ multiplex PCR, the repertoire was profiled, and TCRdb retains in-frame clones only, with some absent. Altogether more than 75,000 clones are present, about 89% being singletons, with the ten largest covering around 6.9%. Germline CDR1 MGHRA, CDR2 YSYEKL. The CDR3 loop spans 14 amino acids. The V gene end was trimmed by 3 bases and the J gene end by 6 bases; junction bases not matched to a gene: 6. This clone showed up just once. This receptor was obtained from an adult in good health. This rearrangement joins TRBV4-1 to TRBJ1-2; TRBD1 matches at 8 bases. The source was peripheral blood, collected on day 0 of AZD1222 vaccination. CDR3 sequence (DNA): TGCGCCAGCAGCCAGTTCACAGGGGGGGATGGCTACACCTTC. As protein: CASSQFTGGDGYTF.